This TCR beta chain was documented in a study of cytomegalovirus exposure and HLA in healthy donors. Overall study results and limits: Researchers left out some V segments, among them TRBV6-2 and TRBV6-3, as indistinguishable. In an earlier analysis, about 87% or about 30%: the productive usage of most TCR beta V segments. The study designated 150 to 200 TCR beta chains cytomegalovirus-associated.

The PCR contained 60 Vbeta and 13 Jbeta primers. Method: immunoSEQ multiplex PCR; TCRdb's copy keeps in-frame clones and lacks some. The table lists approximately 150,000 clones, about 84% of them singletons. The length of the CDR3 is 15 residues. Deletions cut 3 bases from V and 5 bases from J, with 16 bases between. Germline V gives CDR1 SGHTA, CDR2 FQGNSA. With respect to this clone: Its antigen is currently unknown.

The chain combines TRBV7-2 with TRBJ2-5; maybe TRBD2 (6 bases). This TCR was sampled from a man in his fifties or sixties in good health and CMV-seropositive. The sample consisted of PBMCs. As DNA, the CDR3 is TGTGCCAGCAGCTTCGTCGGGACTCGTGGGGAGACCCAGTACTTC. It codes for CASSFVGTRGETQYF.